The subject of this entry is one TCR beta chain. The therapy administered to donors comprised nivolumab, ipilimumab, aspirin, low-dose cyclophosphamide and low-dose radiotherapy. The CDR3 loop spans 14 amino acids. Trimming took 3 bases from V and 11 from J, leaving 17 bases between them. Looked up from germline, CDR1 is KGHSH and CDR2 is LQKENI. These data come from a study of low-dose radiotherapy and immunotherapy resistance in tumors. At the level of the study: 1 Gy per fraction was delivered to Cohort 2 every two weeks, for 13 Gy total over 26 weeks. Aspirin was taken orally by patients at 300 mg daily for four cycles from cycle 1 day 1. Every six weeks patients received intravenous ipilimumab 1 mg/kg, and every two weeks they received intravenous nivolumab 240 mg.

Primers targeting TRAV and TRBV primed first-strand cDNA, covering alpha and beta chains. Both a constant-region primer and a V-primer adapter served to amplify TCRs across roughly 20 PCR cycles. Using its own MiXCR run on the reads, TCRdb lists one record per CDR3 protein. The sample consists of 16,000 or so distinct CDR3 sequences, around three quarters of them appearing once. The TCR originated in a human donor with advanced metastatic prostate, ovarian, gallbladder or colorectal cancer (not recorded which). This table probably holds off-target reads from a library built for another chain. This chain uses TRBV18 with TRBJ1-5; D ambiguous. The CDR3 DNA reads as TGTGCCAGCTCACCCTATAACATGGCGGCGACCCAGCATTTT. Its protein product is CASSPYNMAATQHF.